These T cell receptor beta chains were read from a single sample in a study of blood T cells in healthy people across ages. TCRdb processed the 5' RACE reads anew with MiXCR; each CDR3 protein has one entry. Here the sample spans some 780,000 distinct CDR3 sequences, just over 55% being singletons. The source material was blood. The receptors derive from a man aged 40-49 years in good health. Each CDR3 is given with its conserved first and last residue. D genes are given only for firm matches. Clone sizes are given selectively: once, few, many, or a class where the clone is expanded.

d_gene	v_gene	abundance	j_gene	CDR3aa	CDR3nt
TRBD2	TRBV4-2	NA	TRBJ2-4	CASSQGGRAGVPKNIQYF	TGTGCCAGCAGCCAAGGGGGTCGAGCGGGGGTCCCTAAAAACATTCAGTACTTC
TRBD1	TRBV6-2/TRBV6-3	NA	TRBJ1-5	CASSYPGTEKPISNQPQHF	TGTGCCAGCAGTTACCCGGGGACAGAAAAACCGATTAGCAATCAGCCCCAGCATTTT
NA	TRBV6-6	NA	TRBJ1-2	CASSYGRDDYTF	TGTGCCAGCAGTTACGGCAGGGATGACTACACCTTC
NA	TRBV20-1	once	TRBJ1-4	CSASSPKLTVDEKLFF	TGCAGTGCTAGTAGTCCCAAGCTGACGGTTGACGAAAAACTGTTTTTT
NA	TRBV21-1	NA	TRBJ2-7	CASSKRQASSYEQYF	TGTGCCAGCAGCAAAAGACAGGCAAGCTCCTACGAGCAGTACTTC
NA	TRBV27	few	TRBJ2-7	CATSYIPVGEQYF	TGTGCCACCTCATATATTCCGGTCGGAGAGCAGTACTTC
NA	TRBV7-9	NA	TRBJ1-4	CASSLDWTSEKLFF	TGTGCCAGCAGCCTTGACTGGACTAGTGAAAAACTGTTTTTT
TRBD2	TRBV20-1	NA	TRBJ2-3	CSAPGLAGVSDTQYF	TGCAGTGCCCCGGGACTAGCGGGAGTATCAGATACGCAGTATTTT
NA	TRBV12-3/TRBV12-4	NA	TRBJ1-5	CASRDFRGALLNQPQHF	TGTGCCAGCAGAGATTTTAGAGGGGCCCTACTTAATCAGCCCCAGCATTTT
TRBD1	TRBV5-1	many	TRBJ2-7	CASSLEGQGRNEQYF	TGCGCCAGCAGCTTGGAGGGACAGGGAAGGAACGAGCAGTACTTC
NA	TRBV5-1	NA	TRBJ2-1	CASSFMSSSYNEQFF	TGCGCCAGCAGCTTCATGAGTAGCTCCTACAATGAGCAGTTCTTC
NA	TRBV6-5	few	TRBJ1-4	CASSRRQEKLFF	TGTGCCAGCAGCCGAAGACAGGAAAAACTGTTTTTT
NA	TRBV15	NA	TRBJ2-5	CATSTEDVSYEQYF	TGTGCCACCAGCACTGAGGACGTTAGCTATGAGCAGTACTTC
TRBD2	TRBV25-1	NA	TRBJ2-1	CASSDPLAGRYNEQFF	TGTGCCAGCAGTGACCCTCTAGCGGGAAGATACAATGAGCAGTTCTTC
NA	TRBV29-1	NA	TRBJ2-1	CSVPHSSRVGLNYNEQFF	TGCAGCGTTCCTCACTCATCCCGGGTCGGACTAAACTACAATGAGCAGTTCTTC
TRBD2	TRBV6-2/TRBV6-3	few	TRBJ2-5	CASKGLAGVETQYF	TGTGCCAGCAAGGGACTAGCGGGAGTGGAGACCCAGTACTTC
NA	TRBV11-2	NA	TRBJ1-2	CASTLRDRGIYGYTF	TGTGCCAGCACCCTCCGGGACCGGGGGATCTATGGCTACACCTTC
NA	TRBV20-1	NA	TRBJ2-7	CSARYGGYEQYF	TGCAGTGCTAGATATGGGGGTTACGAGCAGTACTTC
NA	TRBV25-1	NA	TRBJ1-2	CASSDSGYTF	TGTGCCAGCAGTGACAGCGGCTACACCTTC
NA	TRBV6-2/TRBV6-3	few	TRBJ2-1	CASSYPHKNHNEQFF	TGTGCCAGCAGTTACCCCCACAAGAACCACAATGAGCAGTTCTTC
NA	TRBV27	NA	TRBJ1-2	CASSQGRVSYGYTF	TGTGCCAGCAGTCAGGGTAGGGTTTCCTATGGCTACACCTTC
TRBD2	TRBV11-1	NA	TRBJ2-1	CASSILAGGVYNEQFF	TGTGCCAGCAGCATACTAGCGGGGGGAGTATACAATGAGCAGTTCTTC
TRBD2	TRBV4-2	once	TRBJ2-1	CASQAAGDSNEQFF	TGTGCCTCCCAGGCAGCGGGGGATAGCAATGAGCAGTTCTTC
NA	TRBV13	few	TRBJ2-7	CASSGVPSYEQYF	TGTGCCAGCAGTGGGGTACCCTCCTACGAGCAGTACTTC
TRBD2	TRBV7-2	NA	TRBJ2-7	CASSLGPGLGGYEQYF	TGTGCCAGCAGCTTAGGCCCGGGACTAGGGGGCTACGAGCAGTACTTC
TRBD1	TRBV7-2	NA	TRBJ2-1	CASSPGQVEQFF	TGTGCCAGCAGCCCAGGACAGGTTGAGCAGTTCTTC